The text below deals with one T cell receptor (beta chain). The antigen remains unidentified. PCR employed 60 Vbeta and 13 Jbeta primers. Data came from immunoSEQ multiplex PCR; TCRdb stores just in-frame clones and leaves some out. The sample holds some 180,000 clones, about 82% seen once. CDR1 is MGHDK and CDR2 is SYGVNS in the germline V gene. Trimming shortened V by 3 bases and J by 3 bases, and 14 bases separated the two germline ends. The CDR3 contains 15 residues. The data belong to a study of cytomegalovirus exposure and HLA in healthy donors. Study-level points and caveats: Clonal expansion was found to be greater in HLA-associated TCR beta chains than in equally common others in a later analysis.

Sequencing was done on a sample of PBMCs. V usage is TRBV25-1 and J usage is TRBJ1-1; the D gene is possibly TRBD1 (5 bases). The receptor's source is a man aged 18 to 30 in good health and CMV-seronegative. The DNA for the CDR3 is TGTGCCAGCAGTGACCCAGGCGGGGGAGACACTGAAGCTTTCTTT. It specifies CASSDPGGGDTEAFF.